The clone carrying this T cell receptor (beta chain) was seen a handful of times. Antigen specificity is unknown. TCRdb analysed the reads with MiXCR anew, one entry per CDR3 protein. The sample contains nearly 700,000 distinct CDR3 sequences, 33% of which appear only once. This sample was included in a study of T cell repertoires in cytomegalovirus infection. Background on the study: The public TCR beta signatures pointed to both CMV infection and matching HLA type. Overall study findings and caveats: The ex vivo response showed dominance by HLA-C-restricted CMV-specific TCR beta clonotypes.

The ends were cut back, 3 bases at V and 3 bases at J, with 17 bases in the middle. The germline CDR1 and CDR2 sequences are ENHRY and SYGVKD. The CDR3 consists of 16 residues. The sequence was obtained from a human donor in good health (CMV status not recorded). Some clones in this sample may be carry-over from other donors' samples. Sequenced here: cultured PBMCs, sampled from culture after CMV antigen stimulation. The chain uses TRBV10-3 and TRBJ1-1, with D possibly matching TRBD1 (5 bases). The CDR3 loop reads CAISEGGQGLDTEAFF. The CDR3 DNA follows: TGTGCCATCAGTGAAGGAGGTCAGGGCTTGGACACTGAAGCTTTCTTT.